This TCR beta chain comes out of a study of T cell responses to AZD1222 COVID-19 vaccine. TCRdb's table, derived via immunoSEQ multiplex PCR, lists solely in-frame clones and lacks some. The table has 100,000 to 150,000 clones, around 94% seen once. Germline CDR1 and CDR2: SGHTA and FQGNSA. CDR3 size: 18 residues. After removal of 3 bases from V and 0 bases from J, the junction contained 9 bases not matched to a gene. The sequence came from an adult in good health. The V call is TRBV7-2, the J call TRBJ2-1, with TRBD2 matching over 9 bases. Material: peripheral blood, obtained on day 0 of AZD1222 vaccination. The CDR3, as DNA: TGTGCCAGCAGCTTGAGAATAGCGGGGGACAGCTCCTACAATGAGCAGTTCTTC. Its protein is CASSLRIAGDSSYNEQFF.